These 27 T cell receptor beta chains were sequenced from one sample in a study of blood T cell repertoires in COVID-19. Here immunoSEQ multiplex PCR was the method, and the copy in TCRdb shows in-frame clones only, minus some. This sample has about 19,000 clones; 85% occur once, and the top ten carry 55% to 65%. The sequenced sample consisted of peripheral blood. Source of these receptors: a man aged 80 or over with acute or convalescent COVID-19.

The chain joins TRBV2 to TRBJ2-1; 9 bases are a match to TRBD2. Trimming at V came to 7 bases and at J to 10 bases, leaving 5 bases not matched to a gene. This CDR3 region has 12 residues. Germline CDR1 and CDR2: SNHLY and FYNNEI. CDR3 residues: CASMGSGGEQFF. The DNA for the CDR3 is TGTGCCAGCATGGGTAGCGGGGGAGAGCAGTTCTTC.

The chain joins TRBV19 to TRBJ1-3; D is ambiguous. The ends were cut back, 1 base at V and 2 bases at J, with 9 bases in the middle. This CDR3 region has 15 residues. CDR1 is LNHDA and CDR2 is SQIVND in the germline V gene (reference sequence). Written as DNA, the CDR3 is TGTGCCAGTAGTATAGGGTACATCACTGGAAACACCATATATTTT. It yields the protein CASSIGYITGNTIYF.

The chain recombines TRBV18 with TRBJ2-5; 7 bases fit TRBD2. The CDR3 totals 15 residues. The germline V gene has CDR1 KGHSH and CDR2 LQKENI. Losses at the gene ends were 0 bases for V and 2 bases for J; bases not matched to a gene: 3. The CDR3 DNA reads TGTGCCAGCTCACCACCCCGGGGGGTTCAAGAGACCCAGTACTTC. Protein product: CASSPPRGVQETQYF.

The V call is TRBV27, the J call TRBJ1-2; the D is unclear. This CDR3 spans 14 amino acids. Trimming cost V 3 bases and J 3 bases, with 11 bases left between them. Per the germline V gene, CDR1 is MNHEY and CDR2 is SMNVEV (reference sequence). The chain's CDR3 is CASSFRPGDYGYTF. DNA for the CDR3: TGTGCCAGCAGTTTCCGGCCCGGGGACTATGGCTACACCTTC.

The chain combines TRBV5-5 with TRBJ1-4; D may be TRBD1 (6 bases). Trimming removed 0 bases from V and 5 bases from J, with 8 bases in between. Germline-derived CDR1 and CDR2 are SGHKS and YYEKEE (reference sequence). This CDR3 region has 14 residues. CDR3 amino acids: CASSLVGGNEKLFF. As DNA, the CDR3 is TGTGCCAGCAGCTTGGTAGGGGGAAATGAAAAACTGTTTTTT.

The chain uses TRBV3-1 (or the pseudogene TRBV3-2) and TRBJ2-6; D remains ambiguous. The CDR3 contains 16 residues. Germline lookup yields CDR1 LGHDT and CDR2 YNNKEL (reference sequence). V lost 5 bases and J lost 0, with 11 bases in between. The CDR3 region has the DNA TGTGCCAGCAGCTCCGAGGCCATCTCTGGGGCCAACGTCCTGACTTTC. Amino acid sequence: CASSSEAISGANVLTF.

The DNA of the CDR3 is TGTGCCTGGAGTGTCGGGGGGAGGACCGGGGAGCTGTTTTTT. Amino acid sequence: CAWSVGGRTGELFF. The genes are TRBV30 and TRBJ2-2; 7 bases are a match to TRBD2. Germline CDR1 reads GTSNPN; CDR2 reads SVGIG (reference sequence). The CDR3 sequence is 14 residues long. V trimming: 0 bases; J trimming: 5 bases; junction bases outside the gene matches: 3.

The chain uses TRBV3-1 (or the pseudogene TRBV3-2) and TRBJ1-1; D is undetermined. The germline V gene encodes CDR1 LGHDT and CDR2 YNNKEL (reference sequence). V was pared by 6 bases and J by 0 bases, with 5 bases between. This CDR3 contains 12 residues. The CDR3: CASRTMNTEAFF. As DNA, the CDR3 is TGTGCCAGCAGGACAATGAACACTGAAGCTTTCTTT.

V gene TRBV18 combines with J gene TRBJ1-6, with 7 nucleotides matching TRBD1. This CDR3 is 16 amino acids long. Germline lookup yields CDR1 KGHSH and CDR2 LQKENI. After removal of 3 bases from V and 9 bases from J, the junction contained 11 bases not matched to a gene. CDR3 bases: TGTGCCAGCTCACCGGCCGGACAGGTTGGCGCTTCACCCCTCCACTTT. Translation: CASSPAGQVGASPLHF.

The J gene is TRBJ1-2, the V gene TRBV6-5, with D possibly TRBD1 on 6 matching bases. V was shortened by 6 bases and J by 2 bases, with 13 bases between the two germline ends. Germline V lookup: CDR1 MNHEY, CDR2 SVGAGI. CDR3 length: 14 amino acids. Written as DNA, the CDR3 is TGTGCCAGCAGAATCCGGGACAAAAACTATGGCTACACCTTC. It codes for CASRIRDKNYGYTF.

This rearrangement joins TRBV24-1 to TRBJ2-5; 9 bases align to TRBD1. The CDR3 is 16 residues long. V lost 4 bases, J lost 4 bases, and 9 bases stayed unmatched. Germline assignment: CDR1 KGHDR and CDR2 SFDVKD. Written as DNA, the CDR3 is TGTGCCACCAGTGACCCCTTACAGGGGGCGGGAGAGACCCAGTACTTC. The encoded protein is CATSDPLQGAGETQYF.

About this clone: Other DNA sequences within the sample encode an identical CDR3. The chain carries TRBV4-3 and TRBJ2-5; D is perhaps TRBD1 (5 bases). Germline CDR1 LGHNA, CDR2 YSLEER. Trimming cost V 0 bases and J 3 bases, with 8 bases left between them. CDR3 length equals 14 residues. The CDR3 DNA reads as TGCGCCAGCAGCCAAGATACAGGAAAAGAGACCCAGTACTTC. It encodes CASSQDTGKETQYF.

The rearrangement joins TRBV19 to TRBJ2-5; 12 bases map to TRBD2. J gave up 4 bases and V 5 bases, and 5 bases lay outside the gene matches. This CDR3 has 15 amino acids. CDR1 LNHDA and CDR2 SQIVND come from the germline V gene (reference sequence). The CDR3 region is CASSPSGGAGETQYF. The DNA for the CDR3 is TGTGCCAGTAGTCCTAGCGGGGGGGCCGGAGAGACCCAGTACTTC. Full variable domain (missing parts from reference TRBV19 and TRBJ2-5): DGGITQSPKYLFRKEGQNVTLSCEQNLNHDAMYWYRQDPGQGLRLIYYSQIVNDFQKGDIAEGYSVSREKKESFPLTVTSAQKNPTAFYLCASSPSGGAGETQYFGPGTRLLVL.

The chain links TRBV7-6 to TRBJ2-4, with TRBD2 matching over 9 bases. V shed 1 base, J shed 15 bases, and the junction held 10 bases outside the gene matches. CDR1 is SGHVS and CDR2 is FNYEAQ in the germline V gene. This CDR3 has 14 residues. The CDR3 nucleotides read TGTGCCAGCAGCTTAGGTTCTAGCGGGGCCGCCTGGTACTTC. Amino acids: CASSLGSSGAAWYF. The complete variable domain, with remaining parts taken from reference TRBV7-6 and TRBJ2-4, reads GAGVSQSPRYKVTKRGQDVALRCDPISGHVSLYWYRQALGQGPEFLTYFNYEAQQDKSGLPNDRFSAERPEGSISTLTIQRTEQRDSAMYRCASSLGSSGAAWYFGAGTRLSVL.

The J gene is TRBJ2-7, the V gene TRBV6-2 or TRBV6-3; possibly TRBD1 for D (6 bases). The CDR3 has 11 amino acids. CDR1 is MNHEY and CDR2 is SVGEGT in the germline V gene. V lost 5 bases and J 9 bases, leaving 11 bases between the germline ends. The CDR3 spells CASSPGAVQYF. The DNA for the CDR3 is TGTGCCAGCAGTCCAGGGGCGGTGCAGTACTTC.

The gene calls are TRBV28 and TRBJ1-1; D perhaps matches TRBD1 (5 bases). The CDR3 consists of 14 residues. The V and J ends lost 5 bases and 2 bases respectively, with 12 bases between them. The germline CDR1 and CDR2 sequences are MDHEN and SYDVKM. The CDR3 coding sequence is TGTGCCAGCAGTCCCCCCAGGGAAAACACTGAAGCTTTCTTT. This translates into CASSPPRENTEAFF.

This chain connects TRBV7-3 to TRBJ2-7, with D maybe TRBD2 (6 bases). The germline V and J ends were trimmed by 5 bases and 6 bases, with 14 bases remaining between them. CDR3 size: 13 residues. From germline, CDR1 is SGHTA and CDR2 FQGTGA. The CDR3 loop is CASSQLMGGEQYF. The CDR3 DNA reads as TGTGCCAGCAGCCAACTCATGGGGGGCGAGCAGTACTTC.

V usage is TRBV6-5 and J usage is TRBJ1-2, with D perhaps matching TRBD1 (6 bases). The CDR3 is made up of 14 amino acids. The V gene's germline CDR1 is MNHEY and CDR2 SVGAGI. The V and J ends lost 2 bases and 5 bases respectively, with 12 bases between them. For the CDR3, the DNA is TGTGCCAGCAGTTACCTCGGGAGGGGGTATGGCTACACCTTC. Amino acids: CASSYLGRGYGYTF.

V is TRBV28 and J is TRBJ2-3, with 9 bases that match TRBD2. CDR3 size: 13 residues. The V gene's germline CDR1 is MDHEN and CDR2 SYDVKM. V lost 11 bases, J lost 3 bases, and 6 bases stayed unmatched. CDR3 sequence reads: CAAAAGGTDTQYF. In DNA form, the CDR3 reads TGTGCCGCAGCGGCGGGGGGGACAGATACGCAGTATTTT.

The rearrangement joins TRBV5-1 to TRBJ2-1, with 7 positions matching TRBD2. This CDR3 is 15 amino acids long. Germline V lookup: CDR1 SGHRS, CDR2 YFSETQ. With 6 bases clipped from V and 7 bases from J, the junction kept 13 bases outside the gene matches. CDR3 loop: CASTPREASQNEQFF. DNA of the CDR3: TGCGCCAGCACCCCCCGGGAGGCTAGCCAAAATGAGCAGTTCTTC.

The chain joins TRBV5-1 to TRBJ1-1; D call uncertain. V lost 5 bases to trimming and J lost 0 bases, with 8 bases between them. The CDR3 consists of 13 residues. Germline-derived CDR1 and CDR2 are SGHRS and YFSETQ. CDR3: CASRTTVNTEAFF. The CDR3 coding sequence is TGCGCCAGCAGAACGACTGTGAACACTGAAGCTTTCTTT.

V gene TRBV6-5 combines with J gene TRBJ2-3; TRBD2 matches at 8 bases. J lost 3 bases, V lost 0 bases, and 5 bases had no gene match. Germline V gene sequence: CDR1 MNHEY, CDR2 SVGAGI. The CDR3 extends over 16 amino acids. The CDR3 DNA sequence: TGTGCCAGCAGTTACTCGGGACTAGAGGGGACAGATACGCAGTATTTT. Protein: CASSYSGLEGTDTQYF.

The chain has TRBV19 and TRBJ1-6; 8 bases map to TRBD1. The V gene end was trimmed by 3 bases and the J gene end by 7 bases; junction bases not matched to a gene: 2. This CDR3 region has 14 residues. Germline CDR1 LNHDA, CDR2 SQIVND (reference sequence). CDR3 bases: TGTGCCAGTAGTATCCAGGGGGCGAATTCACCCCTCCACTTT. It specifies CASSIQGANSPLHF.

This chain connects TRBV7-2 to TRBJ1-6; perhaps TRBD1 as D (5 bases). Between the trimmed V and J ends, which lost 5 bases and 9 bases, there was a span of 17 bases. Germline CDR1 SGHTA, CDR2 FQGNSA. The CDR3 runs to 15 residues. The CDR3 DNA reads TGTGCCAGCAGCGGGGGGAGGGTGAGGGGTTCACCCCTCCACTTT. It encodes CASSGGRVRGSPLHF.

The chain recombines TRBV13 with TRBJ2-7; 10 bases are shared with TRBD2. The junction had 8 bases not matched to a gene; V was cut back by 0 bases and J by 3 bases. This CDR3 has 17 residues. CDR1 PRHDT and CDR2 FYEKMQ come from the germline V gene (reference sequence). As DNA, the CDR3 is TGTGCCAGCAGCTTAGGCCCCGGGACTAGCGAGTTCTACGAGCAGTACTTC. Protein: CASSLGPGTSEFYEQYF.

The chain combines TRBV20-1 with TRBJ2-3, with 8 bases identical to TRBD2. Germline V gene sequence: CDR1 DFQATT, CDR2 SNEGSKA (reference sequence). V lost 3 bases and J lost 0; bases outside the gene matches: 2. The CDR3 totals 14 residues. The CDR3 reads CSASTSGSTDTQYF. The CDR3 DNA sequence: TGCAGTGCTAGTACTAGCGGTAGCACAGATACGCAGTATTTT.

The chain links TRBV12-5 to TRBJ2-1, with a tentative D call TRBD2 (6 bases). V was shortened by 5 bases and J by 8 bases, with 13 bases between the two germline ends. The CDR3 totals 13 residues. Germline lookup yields CDR1 LGHNT and CDR2 FRNRAP. CDR3 in amino acids: CASGLGGSDEQFF. As DNA, the CDR3 is TGTGCTAGTGGTCTCGGAGGGAGCGATGAGCAGTTCTTC.